The source of this TCR beta chain is a study of glioma-infiltrating T cells. Points on this clonotype: Its specificity is not known. Since a much larger clone is just one base distant, this may be a read error.

Study findings and constraints: Only very few CDR3 sequences appeared in both tissue and blood. A blood CDR3 motif signature was depleted in highly divergent patients.

Using RNA template, CDR3s of TCR alpha and beta were amplified with iRepertoire arm-PCR. Tissue mRNA or PBMC total RNA, roughly 85-450 ng, went into one-step reverse transcription and amplification. Using its own MiXCR run on the multiplex PCR reads, TCRdb lists one record per CDR3 protein. The table lists about 380,000 distinct CDR3 sequences, more than 35% of them singletons. The CDR3 has 14 amino acids. Germline CDR1 is MNHEY and CDR2 is SMNVEV (reference sequence). Trimming cost V 4 bases and J 7 bases, with 16 bases left between them. The rearrangement joins TRBV27 to TRBJ1-2, with a possible D match to TRBD1 (6 bases). The sequence was obtained from a human donor with low-grade glioma or glioblastoma, undergoing nonglioma brain surgery, or in good health (not recorded which). The material sequenced was glioma tissue, nonneoplastic brain tissue, or PBMCs (not recorded which). The chain's CDR3 is CASSWQGQDCGYTF. The DNA for the CDR3 is TGTGCCAGCAGTTGGCAGGGGCAAGACTGTGGCTACACCTTC.